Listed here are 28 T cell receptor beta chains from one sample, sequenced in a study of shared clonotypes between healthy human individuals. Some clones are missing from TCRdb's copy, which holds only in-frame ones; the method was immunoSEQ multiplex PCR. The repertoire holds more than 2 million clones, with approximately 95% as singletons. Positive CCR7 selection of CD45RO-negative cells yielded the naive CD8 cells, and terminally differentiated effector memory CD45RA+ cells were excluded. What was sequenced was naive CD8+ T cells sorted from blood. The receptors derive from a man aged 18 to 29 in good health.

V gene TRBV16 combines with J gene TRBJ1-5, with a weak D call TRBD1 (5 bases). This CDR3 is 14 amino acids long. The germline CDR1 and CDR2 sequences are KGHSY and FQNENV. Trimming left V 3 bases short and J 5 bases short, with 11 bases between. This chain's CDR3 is CASSHTGADQPQHF. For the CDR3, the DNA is TGTGCCAGCAGCCACACAGGCGCGGATCAGCCCCAGCATTTT.

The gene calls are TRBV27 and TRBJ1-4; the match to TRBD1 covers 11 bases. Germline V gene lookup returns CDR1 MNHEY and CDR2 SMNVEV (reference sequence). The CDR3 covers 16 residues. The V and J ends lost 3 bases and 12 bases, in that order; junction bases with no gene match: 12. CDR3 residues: CASSFLGQGAARELFF. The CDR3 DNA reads TGTGCCAGCAGTTTTTTAGGACAGGGGGCGGCCAGGGAACTGTTTTTT.

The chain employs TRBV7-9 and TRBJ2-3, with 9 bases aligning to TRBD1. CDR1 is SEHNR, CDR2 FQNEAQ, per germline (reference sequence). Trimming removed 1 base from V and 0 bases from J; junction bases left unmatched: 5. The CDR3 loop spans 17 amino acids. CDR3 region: CASSLVGTGPSTDTQYF. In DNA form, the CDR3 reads TGTGCCAGCAGCTTAGTCGGGACAGGGCCTAGCACAGATACGCAGTATTTT.

The CDR3 region is CASSTNRGDTEAFF. The CDR3 DNA reads as TGTGCCAGCAGCACCAACCGGGGGGACACTGAAGCTTTCTTT. The chain carries TRBV7-8 and TRBJ1-1, with D possibly matching TRBD1 (5 bases). CDR1 is SGHVS, CDR2 FQNEAQ, per germline. The CDR3 loop spans 14 amino acids. V gave up 5 bases and J gave up 3 bases, with 13 bases separating them. Complete variable domain (other parts from reference TRBV7-8 and TRBJ1-1): GAGVSQSPRYKVAKRGQDVALRCDPISGHVSLFWYQQALGQGPEFLTYFQNEAQLDKSGLPSDRFFAERPEGSVSTLKIQRTQQEDSAVYLCASSTNRGDTEAFFGQGTRLTVV.

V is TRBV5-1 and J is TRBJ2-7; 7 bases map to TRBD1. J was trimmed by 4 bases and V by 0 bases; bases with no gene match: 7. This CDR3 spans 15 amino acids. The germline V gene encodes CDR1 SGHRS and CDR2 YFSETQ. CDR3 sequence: CASSLEVGQMYEQYF. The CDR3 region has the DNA TGCGCCAGCAGCTTGGAGGTGGGACAGATGTACGAGCAGTACTTC.

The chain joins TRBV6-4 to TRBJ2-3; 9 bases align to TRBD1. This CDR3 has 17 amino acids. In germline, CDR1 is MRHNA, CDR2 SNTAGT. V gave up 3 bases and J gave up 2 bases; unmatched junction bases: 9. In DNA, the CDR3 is TGTGCCAGCAGTGAGACCTTGGGACAGGGCACCACAGATACGCAGTATTTT. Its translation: CASSETLGQGTTDTQYF.

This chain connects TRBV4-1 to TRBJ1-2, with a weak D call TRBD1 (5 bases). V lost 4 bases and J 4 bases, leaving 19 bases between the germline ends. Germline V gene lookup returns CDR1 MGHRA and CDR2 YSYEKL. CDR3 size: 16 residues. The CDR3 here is CASSRARDAGGYGYTF. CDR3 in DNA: TGCGCCAGCAGCCGGGCCCGGGACGCCGGAGGCTATGGCTACACCTTC.

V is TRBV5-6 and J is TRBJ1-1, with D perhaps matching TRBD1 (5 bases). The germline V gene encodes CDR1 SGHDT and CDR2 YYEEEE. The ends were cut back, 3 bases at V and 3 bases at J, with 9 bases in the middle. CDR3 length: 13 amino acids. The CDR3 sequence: CASSSEGDTEAFF. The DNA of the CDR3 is TGTGCCAGCAGCTCCGAAGGGGACACTGAAGCTTTCTTT.

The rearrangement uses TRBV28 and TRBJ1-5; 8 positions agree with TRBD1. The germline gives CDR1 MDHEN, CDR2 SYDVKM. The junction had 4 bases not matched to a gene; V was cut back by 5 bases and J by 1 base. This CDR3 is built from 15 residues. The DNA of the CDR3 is TGTGCCAGCAGTCAGGGGGCCCAAAGCAATCAGCCCCAGCATTTT. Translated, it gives CASSQGAQSNQPQHF.

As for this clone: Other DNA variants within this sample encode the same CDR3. CDR3: CASSLGGVNTEAFF. CDR3 nucleotide sequence: TGTGCCAGCAGCTTGGGAGGGGTAAACACTGAAGCTTTCTTT. The rearrangement joins TRBV7-9 to TRBJ1-1, with a tentative D call TRBD1 (5 bases). Looked up from germline, CDR1 is SEHNR and CDR2 is FQNEAQ (reference sequence). V lost 3 bases to trimming and J lost 2 bases, with 10 bases between them. CDR3 length: 14 amino acids.

CDR3 sequence: CAISEEGSSYNSPLHF. Here the CDR3 DNA reads TGTGCCATCAGTGAGGAAGGGTCAAGTTATAATTCACCCCTCCACTTT. The chain links TRBV10-3 to TRBJ1-6; no clear D. Germline lookup yields CDR1 ENHRY and CDR2 SYGVKD. The CDR3 length is 16 residues. The ends were cut back, 2 bases at V and 4 bases at J, with 12 bases in the middle.

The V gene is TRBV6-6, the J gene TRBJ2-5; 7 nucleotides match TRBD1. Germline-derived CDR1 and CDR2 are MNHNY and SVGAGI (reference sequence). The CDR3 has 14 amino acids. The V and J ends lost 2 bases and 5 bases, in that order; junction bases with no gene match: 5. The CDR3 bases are TGTGCCAGCAGTTACAACAGGGGATCGGAGACCCAGTACTTC. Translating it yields CASSYNRGSETQYF.

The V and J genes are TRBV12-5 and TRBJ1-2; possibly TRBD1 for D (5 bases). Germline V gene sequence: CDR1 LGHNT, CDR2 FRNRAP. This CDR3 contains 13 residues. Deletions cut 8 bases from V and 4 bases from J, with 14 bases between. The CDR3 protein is CASWDGLGYGYTF. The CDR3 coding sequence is TGTGCTAGTTGGGACGGATTGGGCTATGGCTACACCTTC.

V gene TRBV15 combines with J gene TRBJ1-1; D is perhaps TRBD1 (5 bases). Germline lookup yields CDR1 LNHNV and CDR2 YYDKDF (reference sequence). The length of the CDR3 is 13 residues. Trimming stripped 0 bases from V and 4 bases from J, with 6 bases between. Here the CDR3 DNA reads TGTGCCACCAGCAGAGAGGGGCGCACTGAAGCTTTCTTT. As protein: CATSREGRTEAFF.

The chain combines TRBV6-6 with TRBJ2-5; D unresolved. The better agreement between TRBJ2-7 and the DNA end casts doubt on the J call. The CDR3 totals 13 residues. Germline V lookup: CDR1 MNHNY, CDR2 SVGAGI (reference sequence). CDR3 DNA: TGTGCCAGCAGTTACTCGTCCTCCTACGAGCAGTACTTC. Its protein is CASSYSSSYEQYF.

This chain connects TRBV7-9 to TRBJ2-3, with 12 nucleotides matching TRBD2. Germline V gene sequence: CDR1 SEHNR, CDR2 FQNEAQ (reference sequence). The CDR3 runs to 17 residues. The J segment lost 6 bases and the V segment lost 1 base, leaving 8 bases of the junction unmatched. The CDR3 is CASSLGPSGGAADTQYF. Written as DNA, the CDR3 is TGTGCCAGCAGCTTAGGTCCTAGCGGGGGGGCCGCGGATACGCAGTATTTT.

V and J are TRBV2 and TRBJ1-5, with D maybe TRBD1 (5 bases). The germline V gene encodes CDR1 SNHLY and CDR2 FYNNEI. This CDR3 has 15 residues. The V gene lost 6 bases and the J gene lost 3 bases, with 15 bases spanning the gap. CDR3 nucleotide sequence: TGTGCCAGCAGCCCTTCAGCAGGGACCAATCAGCCCCAGCATTTT. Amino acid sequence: CASSPSAGTNQPQHF.

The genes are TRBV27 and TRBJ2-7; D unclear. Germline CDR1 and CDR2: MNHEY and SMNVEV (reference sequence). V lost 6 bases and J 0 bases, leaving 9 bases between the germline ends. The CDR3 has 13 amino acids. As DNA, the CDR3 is TGTGCCAGCAGCCACGCTATCTCCTACGAGCAGTACTTC. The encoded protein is CASSHAISYEQYF.

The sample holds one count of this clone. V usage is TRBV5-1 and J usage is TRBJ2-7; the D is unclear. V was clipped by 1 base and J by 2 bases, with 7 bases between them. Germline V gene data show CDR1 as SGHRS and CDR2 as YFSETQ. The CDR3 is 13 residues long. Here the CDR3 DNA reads TGCGCCAGCAGCTTGCAAGTAGCCTACGAGCAGTACTTC. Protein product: CASSLQVAYEQYF.

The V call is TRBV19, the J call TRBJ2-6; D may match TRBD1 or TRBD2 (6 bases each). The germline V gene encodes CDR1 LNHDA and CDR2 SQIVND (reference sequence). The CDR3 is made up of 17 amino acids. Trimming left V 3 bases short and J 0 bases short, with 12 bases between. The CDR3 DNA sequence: TGTGCCAGTAGTATTGGGGGGCTCTACTCTGGGGCCAACGTCCTGACTTTC. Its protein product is CASSIGGLYSGANVLTF.

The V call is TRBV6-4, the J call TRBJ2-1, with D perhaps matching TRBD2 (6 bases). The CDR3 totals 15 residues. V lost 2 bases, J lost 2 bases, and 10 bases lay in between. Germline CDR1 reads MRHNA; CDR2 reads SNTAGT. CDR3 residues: CASSDTGVTYNEQFF. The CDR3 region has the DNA TGTGCCAGCAGTGACACGGGGGTGACCTACAATGAGCAGTTCTTC.

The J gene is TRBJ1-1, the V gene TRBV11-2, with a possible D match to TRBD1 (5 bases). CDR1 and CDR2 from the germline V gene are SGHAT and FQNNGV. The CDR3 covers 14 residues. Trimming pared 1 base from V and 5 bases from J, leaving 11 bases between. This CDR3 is CASSLALGGTEAFF. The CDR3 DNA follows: TGTGCCAGCAGCTTAGCCTTGGGGGGGACTGAAGCTTTCTTT.

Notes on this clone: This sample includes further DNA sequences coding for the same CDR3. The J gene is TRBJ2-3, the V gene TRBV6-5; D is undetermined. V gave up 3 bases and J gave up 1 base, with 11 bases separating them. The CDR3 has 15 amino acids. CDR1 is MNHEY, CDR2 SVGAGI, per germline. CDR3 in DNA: TGTGCCAGCAGTTATTTGGCAGGAGGCACAGATACGCAGTATTTT. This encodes CASSYLAGGTDTQYF.

The CDR3 DNA reads TGTGCCAGCAGTATCGAACAGGGTTACGAGCAGTACTTC. Residues: CASSIEQGYEQYF. The V call is TRBV27, the J call TRBJ2-7; D is perhaps TRBD1 (6 bases). The ends were cut back, 5 bases at V and 4 bases at J, with 12 bases in the middle. The CDR3 is 13 amino acids. Germline V CDR1 and CDR2: MNHEY, SMNVEV (reference sequence).

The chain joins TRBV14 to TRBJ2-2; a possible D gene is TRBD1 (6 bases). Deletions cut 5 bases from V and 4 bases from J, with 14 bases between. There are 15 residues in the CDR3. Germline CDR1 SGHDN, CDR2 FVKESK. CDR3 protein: CASSAQGLGTGELFF. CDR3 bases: TGTGCCAGCAGCGCACAGGGATTAGGCACCGGGGAGCTGTTTTTT.

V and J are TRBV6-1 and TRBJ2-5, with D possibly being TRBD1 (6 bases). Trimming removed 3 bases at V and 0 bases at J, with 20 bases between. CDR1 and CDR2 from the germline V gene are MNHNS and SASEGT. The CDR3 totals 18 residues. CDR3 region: CASSDHPRRGFDQETQYF. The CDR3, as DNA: TGTGCCAGCAGTGACCACCCCCGCAGGGGATTCGACCAAGAGACCCAGTACTTC.

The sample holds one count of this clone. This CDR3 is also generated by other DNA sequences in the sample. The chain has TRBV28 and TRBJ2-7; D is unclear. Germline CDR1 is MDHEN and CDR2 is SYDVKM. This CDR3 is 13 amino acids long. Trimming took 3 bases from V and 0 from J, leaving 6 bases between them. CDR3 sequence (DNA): TGTGCCAGCAGTTTCCGTAGCTCCTACGAGCAGTACTTC. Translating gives CASSFRSSYEQYF.

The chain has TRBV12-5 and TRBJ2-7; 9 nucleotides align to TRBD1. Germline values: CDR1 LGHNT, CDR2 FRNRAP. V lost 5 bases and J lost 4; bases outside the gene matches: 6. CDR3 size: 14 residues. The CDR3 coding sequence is TGTGCTAGTGGTATACCGGGACAGGGTTACGAGCAGTACTTC. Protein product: CASGIPGQGYEQYF.